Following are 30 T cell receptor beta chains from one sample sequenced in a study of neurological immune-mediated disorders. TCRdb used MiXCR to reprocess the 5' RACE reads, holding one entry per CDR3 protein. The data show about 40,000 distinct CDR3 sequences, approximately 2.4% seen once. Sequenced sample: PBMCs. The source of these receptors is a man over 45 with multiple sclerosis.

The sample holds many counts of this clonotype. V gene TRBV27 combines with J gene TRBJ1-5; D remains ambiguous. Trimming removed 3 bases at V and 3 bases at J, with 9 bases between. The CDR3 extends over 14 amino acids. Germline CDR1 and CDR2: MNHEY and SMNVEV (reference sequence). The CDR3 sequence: CASSLVGFNQPQHF. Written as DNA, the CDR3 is TGTGCCAGCAGTTTGGTAGGTTTCAATCAGCCCCAGCATTTT.

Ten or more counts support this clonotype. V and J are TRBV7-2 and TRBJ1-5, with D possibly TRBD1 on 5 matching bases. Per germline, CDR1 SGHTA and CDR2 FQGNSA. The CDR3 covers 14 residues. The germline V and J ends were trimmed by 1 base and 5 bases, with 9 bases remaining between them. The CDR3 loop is CASSLGGGYQPQHF. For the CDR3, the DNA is TGTGCCAGCAGCTTAGGGGGGGGGTATCAGCCCCAGCATTTT.

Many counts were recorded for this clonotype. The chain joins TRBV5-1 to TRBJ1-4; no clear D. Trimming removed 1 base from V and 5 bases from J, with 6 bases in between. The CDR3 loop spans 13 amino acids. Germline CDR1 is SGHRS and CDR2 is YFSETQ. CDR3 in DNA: TGCGCCAGCAGCTTGCGCAGCAATGAAAAACTGTTTTTT. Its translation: CASSLRSNEKLFF.

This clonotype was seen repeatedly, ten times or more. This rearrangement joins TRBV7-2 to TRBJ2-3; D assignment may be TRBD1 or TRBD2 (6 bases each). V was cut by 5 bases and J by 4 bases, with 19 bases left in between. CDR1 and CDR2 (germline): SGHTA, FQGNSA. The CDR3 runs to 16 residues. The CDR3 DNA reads TGTGCCAGCAGCGCTCCAGGAGGGGGTCTCGCAGATACGCAGTATTTT. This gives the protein CASSAPGGGLADTQYF.

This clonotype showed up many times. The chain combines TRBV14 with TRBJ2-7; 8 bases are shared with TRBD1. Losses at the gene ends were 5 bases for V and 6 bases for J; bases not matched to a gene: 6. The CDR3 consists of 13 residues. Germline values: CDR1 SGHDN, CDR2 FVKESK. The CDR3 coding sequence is TGTGCCAGCAGCGGCGGGACAGGACTCGAGCAGTACTTC. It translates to CASSGGTGLEQYF.

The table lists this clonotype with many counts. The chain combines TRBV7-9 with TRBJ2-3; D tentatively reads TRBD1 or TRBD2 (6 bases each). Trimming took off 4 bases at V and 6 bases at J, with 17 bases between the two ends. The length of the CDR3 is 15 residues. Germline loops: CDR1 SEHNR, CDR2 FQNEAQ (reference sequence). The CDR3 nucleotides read TGTGCCAGCAGCTCAGAGTCCCCCGGGGGCGATACGCAGTATTTT. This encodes CASSSESPGGDTQYF.

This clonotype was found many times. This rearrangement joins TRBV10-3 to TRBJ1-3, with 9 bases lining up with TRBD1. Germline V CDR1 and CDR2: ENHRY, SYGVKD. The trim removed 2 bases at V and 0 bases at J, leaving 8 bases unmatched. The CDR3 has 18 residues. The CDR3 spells CAISEPFGTGSSGNTIYF. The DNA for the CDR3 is TGTGCCATCAGTGAGCCCTTTGGGACAGGGAGCTCTGGAAACACCATATATTTT.

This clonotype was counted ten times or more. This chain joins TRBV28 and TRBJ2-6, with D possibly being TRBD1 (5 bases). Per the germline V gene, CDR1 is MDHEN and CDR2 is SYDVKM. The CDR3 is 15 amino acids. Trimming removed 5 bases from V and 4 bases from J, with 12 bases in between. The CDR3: CASSGRVTGANVLTF. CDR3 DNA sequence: TGTGCCAGCAGTGGCAGGGTTACCGGGGCCAACGTCCTGACTTTC.

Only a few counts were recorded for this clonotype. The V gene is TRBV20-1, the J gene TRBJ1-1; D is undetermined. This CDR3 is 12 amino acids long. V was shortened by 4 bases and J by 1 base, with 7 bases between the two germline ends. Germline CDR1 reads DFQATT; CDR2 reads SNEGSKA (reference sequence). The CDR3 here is CSAKYGNTEAFF. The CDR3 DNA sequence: TGCAGTGCTAAGTATGGGAACACTGAAGCTTTCTTT.

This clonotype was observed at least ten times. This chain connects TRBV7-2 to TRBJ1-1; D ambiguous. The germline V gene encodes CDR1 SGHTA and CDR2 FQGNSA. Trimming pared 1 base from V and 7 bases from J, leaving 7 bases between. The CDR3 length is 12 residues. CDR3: CASSLGFVEAFF. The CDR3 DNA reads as TGTGCCAGCAGCTTAGGTTTTGTTGAAGCTTTCTTT.

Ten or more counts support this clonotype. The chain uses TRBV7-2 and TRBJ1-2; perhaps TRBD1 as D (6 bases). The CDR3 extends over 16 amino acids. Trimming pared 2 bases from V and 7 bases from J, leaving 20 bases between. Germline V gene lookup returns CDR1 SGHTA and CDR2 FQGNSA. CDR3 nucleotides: TGTGCCAGCAGCTTACTAGGGCCAGGGGTTTATGCTGGCTACACCTTC. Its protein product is CASSLLGPGVYAGYTF.

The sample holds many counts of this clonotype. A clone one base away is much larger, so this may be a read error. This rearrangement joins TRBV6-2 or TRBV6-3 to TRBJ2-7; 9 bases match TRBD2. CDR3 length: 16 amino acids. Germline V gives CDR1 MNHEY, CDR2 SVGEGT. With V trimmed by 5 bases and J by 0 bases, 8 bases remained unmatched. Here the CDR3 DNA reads TGTGCCAGCAGTCCCAGACTAGCGGAAAGCTCCTACGAGCAGTACTTC. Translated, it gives CASSPRLAESSYEQYF.

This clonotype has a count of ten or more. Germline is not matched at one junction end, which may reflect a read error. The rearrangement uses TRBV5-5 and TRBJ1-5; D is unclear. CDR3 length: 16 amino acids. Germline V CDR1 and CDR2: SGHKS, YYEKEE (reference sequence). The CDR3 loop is CASRLAQSDSNQPQHF. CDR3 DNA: TGTGCCAGCAGGTTGGCACAGTCGGATAGCAATCAGCCCCAGCATTTT.

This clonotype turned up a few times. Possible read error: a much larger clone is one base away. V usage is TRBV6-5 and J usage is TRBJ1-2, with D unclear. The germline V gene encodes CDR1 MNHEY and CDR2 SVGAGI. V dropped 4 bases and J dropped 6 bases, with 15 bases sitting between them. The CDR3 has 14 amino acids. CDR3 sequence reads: CASSSLESRDGYTF. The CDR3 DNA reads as TGTGCCAGCAGTTCCTTAGAAAGTCGGGATGGCTACACCTTC.

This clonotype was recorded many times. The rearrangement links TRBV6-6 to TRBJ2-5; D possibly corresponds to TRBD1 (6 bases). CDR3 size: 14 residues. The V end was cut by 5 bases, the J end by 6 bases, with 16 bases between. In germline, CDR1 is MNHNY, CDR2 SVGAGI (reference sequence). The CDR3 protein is CASSNRDILKTQYF. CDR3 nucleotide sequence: TGTGCCAGCAGTAACCGGGACATCCTGAAGACCCAGTACTTC.

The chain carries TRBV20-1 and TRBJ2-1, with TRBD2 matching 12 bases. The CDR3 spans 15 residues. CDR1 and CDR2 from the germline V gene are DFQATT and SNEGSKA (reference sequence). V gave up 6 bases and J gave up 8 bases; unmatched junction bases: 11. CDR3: CSAPRLAGAADEQFF. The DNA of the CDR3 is TGCAGTGCCCCCCGACTAGCGGGGGCTGCGGATGAGCAGTTCTTC.

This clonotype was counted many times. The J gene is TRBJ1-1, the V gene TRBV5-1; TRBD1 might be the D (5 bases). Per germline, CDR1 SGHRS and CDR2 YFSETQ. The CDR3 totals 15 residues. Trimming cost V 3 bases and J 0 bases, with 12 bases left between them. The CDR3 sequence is CASSSSRQMNTEAFF. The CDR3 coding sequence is TGCGCCAGCAGCTCCTCCCGACAGATGAACACTGAAGCTTTCTTT.

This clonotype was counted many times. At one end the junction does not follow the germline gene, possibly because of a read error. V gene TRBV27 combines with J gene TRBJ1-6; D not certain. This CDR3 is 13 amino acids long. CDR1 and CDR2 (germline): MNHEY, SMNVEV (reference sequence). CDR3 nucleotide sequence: TGTGCCAGCAGTCTGTCGGCGAGATCACCCCTCAACTTT. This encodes CASSLSARSPLNF.

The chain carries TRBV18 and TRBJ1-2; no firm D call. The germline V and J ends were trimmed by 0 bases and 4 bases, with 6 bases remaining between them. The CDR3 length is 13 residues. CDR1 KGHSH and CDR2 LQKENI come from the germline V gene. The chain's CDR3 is CASSPPGSYGYTF. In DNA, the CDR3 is TGTGCCAGCTCACCACCAGGGTCCTATGGCTACACCTTC.

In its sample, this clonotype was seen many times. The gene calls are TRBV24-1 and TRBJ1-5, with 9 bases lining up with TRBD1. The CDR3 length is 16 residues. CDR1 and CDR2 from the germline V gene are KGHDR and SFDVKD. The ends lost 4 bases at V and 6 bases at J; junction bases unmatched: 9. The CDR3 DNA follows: TGTGCCACCAGTGAGGGTACCGGGACAGGGAGTCAGCCCCAGCATTTT. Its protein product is CATSEGTGTGSQPQHF.

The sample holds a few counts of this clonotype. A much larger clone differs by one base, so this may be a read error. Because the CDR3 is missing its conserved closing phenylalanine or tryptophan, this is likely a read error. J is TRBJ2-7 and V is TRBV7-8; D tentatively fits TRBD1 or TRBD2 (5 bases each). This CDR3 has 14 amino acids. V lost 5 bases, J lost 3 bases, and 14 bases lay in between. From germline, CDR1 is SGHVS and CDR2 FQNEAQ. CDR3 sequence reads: CASSAGGQSYEQYI. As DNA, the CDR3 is TGTGCCAGCAGCGCTGGGGGTCAAAGCTACGAGCAGTACATC.

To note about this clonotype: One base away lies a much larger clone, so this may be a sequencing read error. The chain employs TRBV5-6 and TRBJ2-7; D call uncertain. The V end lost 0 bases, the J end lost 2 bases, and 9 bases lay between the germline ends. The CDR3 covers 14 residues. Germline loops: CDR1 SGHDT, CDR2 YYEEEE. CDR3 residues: CASSLDHTPYEQYF. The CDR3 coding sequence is TGTGCCAGCAGCTTGGACCACACCCCCTACGAGCAGTACTTC.

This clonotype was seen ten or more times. Here the CDR3 reads CASSRQGTNTEAFF. The CDR3 nucleotides read TGTGCCAGCAGTCGACAGGGTACAAACACTGAAGCTTTCTTT. The rearrangement links TRBV27 to TRBJ1-1, with 7 bases aligning to TRBD1. The length of the CDR3 is 14 residues. CDR1 is MNHEY and CDR2 is SMNVEV in the germline V gene (reference sequence). V gave up 5 bases and J gave up 2 bases; unmatched junction bases: 5.

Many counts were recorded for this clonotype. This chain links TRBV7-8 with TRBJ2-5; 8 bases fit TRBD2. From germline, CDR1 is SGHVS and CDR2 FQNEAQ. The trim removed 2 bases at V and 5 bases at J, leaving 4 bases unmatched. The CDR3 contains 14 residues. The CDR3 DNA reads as TGTGCCAGCAGCTTACGGGGGGGGAGGGAGACCCAGTACTTC. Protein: CASSLRGGRETQYF.

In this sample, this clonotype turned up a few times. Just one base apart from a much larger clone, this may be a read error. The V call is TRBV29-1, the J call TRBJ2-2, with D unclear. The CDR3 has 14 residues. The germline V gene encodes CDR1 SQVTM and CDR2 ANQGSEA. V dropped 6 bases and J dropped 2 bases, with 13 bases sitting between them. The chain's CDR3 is CSVPRPENTGELFF. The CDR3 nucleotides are TGCAGCGTGCCTAGGCCAGAAAACACCGGGGAGCTGTTTTTT.

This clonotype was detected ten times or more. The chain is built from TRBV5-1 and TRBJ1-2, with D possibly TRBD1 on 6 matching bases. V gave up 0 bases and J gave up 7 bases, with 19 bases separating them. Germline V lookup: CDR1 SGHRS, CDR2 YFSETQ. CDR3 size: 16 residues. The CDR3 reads CASSLAGRRGTSGYTF. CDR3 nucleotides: TGCGCCAGCAGCTTGGCCGGGCGCAGGGGAACGAGTGGCTACACCTTC.

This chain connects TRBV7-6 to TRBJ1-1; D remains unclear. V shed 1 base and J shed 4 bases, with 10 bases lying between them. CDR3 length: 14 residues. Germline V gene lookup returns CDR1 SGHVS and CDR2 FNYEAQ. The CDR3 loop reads CASSLGGSVTEAFF. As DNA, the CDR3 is TGTGCCAGCAGCTTAGGAGGGTCCGTCACTGAAGCTTTCTTT.

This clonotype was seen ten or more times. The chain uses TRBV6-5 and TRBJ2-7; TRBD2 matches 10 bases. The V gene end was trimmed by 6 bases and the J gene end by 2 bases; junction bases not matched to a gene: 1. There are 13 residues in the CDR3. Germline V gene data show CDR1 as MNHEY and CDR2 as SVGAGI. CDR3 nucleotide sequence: TGTGCCAGCAGACTAGCGGGGACCTACGAGCAGTACTTC. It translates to CASRLAGTYEQYF.

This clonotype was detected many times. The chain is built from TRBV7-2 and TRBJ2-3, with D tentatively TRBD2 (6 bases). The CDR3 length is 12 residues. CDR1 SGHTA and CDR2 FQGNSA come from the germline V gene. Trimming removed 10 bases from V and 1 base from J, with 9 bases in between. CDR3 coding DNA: TGTGCCATAGGGACTCGCACAGATACGCAGTATTTT. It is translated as CAIGTRTDTQYF.

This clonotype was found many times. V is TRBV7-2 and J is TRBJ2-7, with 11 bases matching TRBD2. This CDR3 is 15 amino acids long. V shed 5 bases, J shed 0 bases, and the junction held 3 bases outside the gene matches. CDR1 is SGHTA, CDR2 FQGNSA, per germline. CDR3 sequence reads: CASSPSGGSSYEQYF. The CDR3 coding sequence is TGTGCCAGCAGCCCTAGCGGGGGGAGCTCCTACGAGCAGTACTTC. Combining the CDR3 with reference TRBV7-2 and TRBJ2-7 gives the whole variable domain GAGVSQSPSNKVTEKGKDVELRCDPISGHTALYWYRQSLGQGLEFLIYFQGNSAPDKSGLPSDRFSAERTGGSVSTLTIQRTQQEDSAVYLCASSPSGGSSYEQYFGPGTRLTVT.